Shown below are 30 T cell receptor beta chains from a single sample sequenced in a study of cytomegalovirus exposure and HLA in healthy donors (dated by TCRdb to 2016 to 2017). Library method: the immunoSEQ multiplex PCR assay. For the multiplex PCR, a mixture combining 60 forward primers for TCR Vbeta segments and 13 reverse primers for TCR Jbeta segments was used. TCRdb obtained this table from immuneACCESS and retained in-frame rearrangements with V and J assigned. These tables miss some clones; where compared with another copy, unresolved V genes account for less than half of the shortfall, and the remainder is unexplained. The sample records about 37,000 clones, roughly 74% of which are singletons. The ten largest clones represent 6.3% of the sample. Specimen: PBMCs. The receptors stem from a man aged 25 to 40 in good health and CMV-seronegative.

This rearrangement joins TRBV28 to TRBJ1-1; 8 bases fit TRBD1. The CDR3 runs 15 residues. The V segment lost 5 bases and the J segment 0 bases; nucleotides outside the gene matches: 5. CDR1 is MDHEN and CDR2 is SYDVKM in the germline V gene. The CDR3 region has the DNA TGTGCCAGCAGTGGAAACAGGGGGATGAACACTGAAGCTTTCTTT. As protein: CASSGNRGMNTEAFF.

The chain couples TRBV28 to TRBJ1-5; D might be TRBD1 (6 bases). The ends were cut back, 6 bases at V and 4 bases at J, with 16 bases in the middle. The CDR3 runs to 15 residues. Germline V gene data show CDR1 as MDHEN and CDR2 as SYDVKM. The chain's CDR3 is CASRPLKGTNQPQHF. The DNA of the CDR3 is TGTGCCAGCAGACCCCTTAAAGGGACAAATCAGCCCCAGCATTTT.

The chain has TRBV18 and TRBJ2-3; maybe TRBD2 (5 bases). With 5 bases removed from V and 2 bases from J, the gap between germline ends came to 11 bases. Per germline, CDR1 KGHSH and CDR2 LQKENI. The CDR3 is made up of 14 amino acids. The CDR3 region is CASSGERSTDTQYF. The CDR3 coding sequence is TGTGCCAGCTCAGGAGAGCGGTCCACAGATACGCAGTATTTT.

The V and J genes are TRBV28 and TRBJ1-3; TRBD1 agrees at 8 bases. CDR1 and CDR2 (germline): MDHEN, SYDVKM. The CDR3 loop spans 15 amino acids. V lost 5 bases to trimming and J lost 3 bases; unmatched junction nucleotides: 6. The CDR3 reads CASSPHTGGGNTIYF. DNA of the CDR3: TGTGCCAGCAGTCCACATACAGGGGGTGGAAACACCATATATTTT. Complete variable domain (other parts from reference TRBV28 and TRBJ1-3): DVKVTQSSRYLVKRTGEKVFLECVQDMDHENMFWYRQDPGLGLRLIYFSYDVKMKEKGDIPEGYSVSREKKERFSLILESASTNQTSMYLCASSPHTGGGNTIYFGEGSWLTVV.

This clone is a singleton in its sample. V is TRBV10-2 and J is TRBJ2-7, with a weak D call TRBD1 (6 bases). The germline CDR1 and CDR2 sequences are WSHSY and SAAADI. The CDR3 extends over 16 amino acids. V was clipped by 8 bases and J by 2 bases, with 22 bases between them. The CDR3 loop is CASGRQRQDTTYEQYF. As DNA, the CDR3 is TGCGCCAGCGGTAGGCAGCGACAGGACACCACCTACGAGCAGTACTTC.

The chain has TRBV19 and TRBJ2-1; 9 bases are shared with TRBD2. Germline V gene lookup returns CDR1 LNHDA and CDR2 SQIVND (reference sequence). With V trimmed by 10 bases and J by 7 bases, 14 bases remained unmatched. This CDR3 spans 15 amino acids. The CDR3 protein is CATNQGVAGVNEQFF. The DNA of the CDR3 is TGTGCCACAAACCAGGGGGTAGCGGGAGTAAATGAGCAGTTCTTC.

This chain uses TRBV28 with TRBJ1-1; 7 bases map to TRBD1. With V trimmed by 5 bases and J by 7 bases, 13 bases remained unmatched. CDR1 is MDHEN, CDR2 SYDVKM, per germline. The CDR3 is 15 amino acids. CDR3 residues: CASSPRQGLNLEAFF. In DNA form, the CDR3 reads TGTGCCAGCAGTCCTCGACAGGGCCTGAATCTTGAAGCTTTCTTT.

This clone is a singleton in its sample. The genes are TRBV10-1 and TRBJ1-1, with D possibly being TRBD1 (5 bases). Germline V gene data show CDR1 as WNHNN and CDR2 as SYGVQD (reference sequence). CDR3 size: 14 residues. Deletions cut 4 bases from V and 5 bases from J, with 14 bases between. Written as DNA, the CDR3 is TGCGCCAGCAGTGGGAGCATGTCAGGGACTGAAGCTTTCTTT. Amino acids: CASSGSMSGTEAFF.

This chain connects TRBV18 to TRBJ1-6; 7 bases align to TRBD1. The junction had 8 bases not matched to a gene; V was cut back by 5 bases and J by 7 bases. Germline lookup yields CDR1 KGHSH and CDR2 LQKENI. This CDR3 spans 15 amino acids. CDR3 loop: CASSKSGDRNSPLHF. CDR3 bases: TGTGCCAGCTCAAAGTCTGGGGACAGAAATTCACCCCTCCACTTT.

The chain is built from TRBV4-1 and TRBJ2-5; D not resolved. The germline gives CDR1 MGHRA, CDR2 YSYEKL. V lost 1 base to trimming and J lost 5 bases, with 8 bases between them. CDR3 length: 13 residues. In nucleotides, the CDR3 is TGCGCCAGCAGCCAAGGAGGCCTGGAGACCCAGTACTTC. Amino acid sequence: CASSQGGLETQYF.

The chain recombines TRBV10-2 with TRBJ2-2; tentatively, D is TRBD1 (5 bases). V lost 4 bases, J lost 3 bases, and 9 bases lay in between. The CDR3 covers 14 residues. CDR1 is WSHSY, CDR2 SAAADI, per germline. Here the CDR3 DNA reads TGCGCCAGCAGTGCACAGGTGGACACCGGGGAGCTGTTTTTT. Translating gives CASSAQVDTGELFF.

The gene calls are TRBV5-1 and TRBJ2-2; 10 bases are shared with TRBD2. With V trimmed by 4 bases and J by 3 bases, 12 bases remained unmatched. The CDR3 runs to 18 residues. Germline V gene sequence: CDR1 SGHRS, CDR2 YFSETQ. The CDR3 reads CASSLRTSGKADTGELFF. The CDR3 DNA is TGCGCCAGCAGCCTACGGACTAGCGGAAAGGCGGACACCGGGGAGCTGTTTTTT. Full variable domain (rest looked up from reference TRBV5-1 and TRBJ2-2): KAGVTQTPRYLIKTRGQQVTLSCSPISGHRSVSWYQQTPGQGLQFLFEYFSETQRNKGNFPGRFSGRQFSNSRSEMNVSTLELGDSALYLCASSLRTSGKADTGELFFGEGSRLTVL.

This clone was counted only a few times. The chain joins TRBV5-1 to TRBJ1-1, with D hard to call. Trimming cost V 2 bases and J 1 base, with 12 bases left between them. Germline V gene data show CDR1 as SGHRS and CDR2 as YFSETQ. The CDR3 extends over 15 amino acids. CDR3 in amino acids: CASSFFSHRNTEAFF. Here the CDR3 DNA reads TGCGCCAGCAGCTTCTTCAGTCACCGGAACACTGAAGCTTTCTTT.

The V and J genes are TRBV7-2 and TRBJ2-7; 14 bases are a match to TRBD2. There are 19 residues in the CDR3. The V segment lost 0 bases and the J segment 3 bases; nucleotides outside the gene matches: 10. Per germline, CDR1 SGHTA and CDR2 FQGNSA. As DNA, the CDR3 is TGTGCCAGCAGCTTAGCAGGGACTAGCGGGGGAAAATTGTTCTACGAGCAGTACTTC. Its protein product is CASSLAGTSGGKLFYEQYF.

CDR3 bases: TGTGCCAGCAGCTTGGATTACGGACAGGGGTATTCACCCCTCCACTTT. Its protein is CASSLDYGQGYSPLHF. This sequence joins TRBV5-8 and TRBJ1-6, with 9 bases fitting TRBD1. The CDR3 sequence is 16 residues long. Per the germline V gene, CDR1 is SGHTS and CDR2 is YDEGEE. Trimming removed 0 bases from V and 8 bases from J; junction bases left unmatched: 6.

J is TRBJ1-5 and V is TRBV2; 9 nucleotides align to TRBD1. Germline trimming cut 6 bases from V and 7 bases from J; bases unmatched to any gene: 4. CDR1 is SNHLY and CDR2 is FYNNEI in the germline V gene. The length of the CDR3 is 13 residues. CDR3 loop: CASSPGQGQPQHF. CDR3 nucleotides: TGTGCCAGCAGCCCGGGACAGGGCCAGCCCCAGCATTTT.

The V and J genes are TRBV21-1 and TRBJ1-1; the tabulated D call, TRBD1, remains unverified against the DNA. TRBV21-1 corresponds to a pseudogene. The CDR3 spans 15 residues. The CDR3 spells CASSKGARVDTEAFF. DNA of the CDR3: TGTGCCAGCAGCAAAGGCGCCAGGGTGGACACTGAAGCTTTCTTT.

V is TRBV5-5 and J is TRBJ2-5, with TRBD1 matching over 8 bases. There are 17 residues in the CDR3. Trimming cost V 0 bases and J 3 bases; bases outside gene matches: 10. Germline V lookup: CDR1 SGHKS, CDR2 YYEKEE (reference sequence). The CDR3 sequence: CASSLAQGARGKETQYF. The DNA for the CDR3 is TGTGCCAGCAGCTTGGCCCAGGGGGCCAGGGGGAAAGAGACCCAGTACTTC.

The CDR3 loop is CASSQSPGNNEQFF. The DNA of the CDR3 is TGTGCCAGCAGCCAATCGCCAGGCAACAATGAGCAGTTCTTC. The chain has TRBV16 and TRBJ2-1; unclear D gene. The V and J ends lost 0 bases and 5 bases respectively, with 8 bases between them. Germline V gene sequence: CDR1 KGHSY, CDR2 FQNENV. This CDR3 spans 14 amino acids. The full variable domain, its missing parts supplied by reference TRBV16 and TRBJ2-1, is GEEVAQTPKHLVRGEGQKAKLYCAPIKGHSYVFWYQQVLKNEFKFLISFQNENVFDETGMPKERFSAKCLPNSPCSLEIQATKLEDSAVYFCASSQSPGNNEQFFGPGTRLTVL.

This chain connects TRBV4-1 to TRBJ1-5, with 9 bases fitting TRBD1. CDR3 length equals 17 residues. Trimming removed 1 base from V and 2 bases from J; junction bases left unmatched: 6. Germline assignment: CDR1 MGHRA and CDR2 YSYEKL. DNA of the CDR3: TGCGCCAGCAGCCAAGTCACAGGGGGCAGTGGCAATCAGCCCCAGCATTTT. Translating it yields CASSQVTGGSGNQPQHF.

This rearrangement joins TRBV7-9 to TRBJ1-2, with 9 bases identical to TRBD1. This CDR3 is 15 amino acids long. Germline CDR1 and CDR2: SEHNR and FQNEAQ (reference sequence). V shed 5 bases, J shed 4 bases, and the junction held 8 bases outside the gene matches. CDR3 protein: CASSLGQGLGYGYTF. The DNA of the CDR3 is TGTGCCAGCAGCCTGGGACAGGGACTGGGCTATGGCTACACCTTC. Variable domain in full (rest from reference TRBV7-9 and TRBJ1-2): DTGVSQNPRHKITKRGQNVTFRCDPISEHNRLYWYRQTLGQGPEFLTYFQNEAQLEKSRLLSDRFSAERPKGSFSTLEIQRTEQGDSAMYLCASSLGQGLGYGYTFGSGTRLTVV.

The J gene is TRBJ1-1, the V gene TRBV18; TRBD1 matches 9 bases. In germline, CDR1 is KGHSH, CDR2 LQKENI. Germline trimming cut 3 bases from V and 8 bases from J; bases unmatched to any gene: 16. The CDR3 sequence is 17 residues long. CDR3 in DNA: TGTGCCAGCTCACCCCGTACGGGACAGGGAAAGGGTTCAGAAGCTTTCTTT. Translated, it gives CASSPRTGQGKGSEAFF.

This clone has more than one count but fewer than ten. V usage is TRBV6-1 and J usage is TRBJ2-7; 9 bases fit TRBD1. Unmatched junction bases numbered 2, after V lost 5 bases and J lost 0 bases. CDR3 length equals 14 residues. Germline V gene sequence: CDR1 MNHNS, CDR2 SASEGT. CDR3 sequence reads: CASSWDRVSYEQYF. CDR3 bases: TGTGCCAGCAGTTGGGACAGGGTCTCCTACGAGCAGTACTTC.

The chain uses TRBV5-1 and TRBJ2-1; 13 bases are shared with TRBD2. V was pared by 4 bases and J by 9 bases, with 7 bases of the junction left unmatched. CDR3 size: 15 residues. In germline, CDR1 is SGHRS, CDR2 YFSETQ. The CDR3 nucleotides are TGCGCCAGCAGCCAAACTAGCGGGGGGGCAATTGAGCAGTTCTTC. Translated: CASSQTSGGAIEQFF.

This chain connects TRBV5-1 to TRBJ2-1; 8 positions agree with TRBD1. Germline CDR1 is SGHRS and CDR2 is YFSETQ. V shed 7 bases, J shed 11 bases, and the junction held 5 bases outside the gene matches. The CDR3 sequence is 11 residues long. CDR3 nucleotides: TGCGCCAGCGAACAGGGGGGTCAGCAGTTCTTC. Its translation: CASEQGGQQFF.

The CDR3 spells CASSSDRGALHF. The CDR3 nucleotides are TGTGCCAGCAGTTCCGACAGGGGGGCCCTCCACTTT. The chain couples TRBV6-5 to TRBJ1-6; the match to TRBD1 covers 9 bases. CDR3 length: 12 amino acids. J was trimmed by 14 bases and V by 4 bases; bases with no gene match: 3. CDR1 MNHEY and CDR2 SVGAGI come from the germline V gene.

This chain connects TRBV19 to TRBJ1-5, with TRBD1 as a possible D gene (6 bases). The germline V and J ends were trimmed by 6 bases and 3 bases, with 12 bases remaining between them. Germline-derived CDR1 and CDR2 are LNHDA and SQIVND (reference sequence). This CDR3 is built from 14 residues. CDR3 DNA sequence: TGTGCCAGTAGCGACAGGCGATACAATCAGCCCCAGCATTTT. It specifies CASSDRRYNQPQHF.

The V gene is TRBV6-4, the J gene TRBJ2-3; D remains ambiguous. Germline-derived CDR1 and CDR2 are MRHNA and SNTAGT. Trimming pared 3 bases from V and 4 bases from J, leaving 11 bases between. The CDR3 is 14 residues long. The CDR3 DNA follows: TGTGCCAGCAGTGAGAGGCCTAGTTCAGATACGCAGTATTTT. It codes for CASSERPSSDTQYF.

In nucleotides, the CDR3 is TGCGCCAGCAGCTCCCTCACAGTGAACACTGAAGCTTTCTTT. Its protein is CASSSLTVNTEAFF. The chain recombines TRBV5-1 with TRBJ1-1, with D hard to call. Trimming took off 3 bases at V and 0 bases at J, with 9 bases between the two ends. The CDR3 is 14 residues long. Germline V CDR1 and CDR2: SGHRS, YFSETQ.

The rearrangement joins TRBV5-1 to TRBJ2-7; D gene ambiguous. This CDR3 spans 13 amino acids. Germline CDR1 SGHRS, CDR2 YFSETQ. Trimming took off 0 bases at V and 3 bases at J, with 7 bases between the two ends. CDR3 DNA sequence: TGCGCCAGCAGCTTGGGGCAGAACTACGAGCAGTACTTC. Its translation: CASSLGQNYEQYF.